The T cell receptor beta chain described here comes from a study of blood T cell repertoires in COVID-19. Overall study context: The United States, Italy and Spain were the sources of the acute and convalescent COVID-19 samples. Sources were T cells, B-cell-depleted T cells, or PBMCs; the material itself was cDNA or gDNA.

V shed 0 bases and J shed 5 bases, with 9 bases lying between them. Germline lookup yields CDR1 SGHRS and CDR2 YFSETQ. The CDR3 has 13 amino acids. The protocol was immunoSEQ multiplex PCR, while the TCRdb copy is restricted to in-frame clones and leaves out a portion. The sample lists under 110,000 clones, around 87% occurring once. The chain joins TRBV5-1 to TRBJ2-7; weak D call: TRBD1 (6 bases). This receptor was obtained from a woman aged 30 to 39 with acute or convalescent COVID-19. Sequencing was done on a sample of peripheral blood. Written as DNA, the CDR3 is TGCGCCAGCAGCTTGGAGGGGACAAACGAGCAGTACTTC. This encodes CASSLEGTNEQYF.